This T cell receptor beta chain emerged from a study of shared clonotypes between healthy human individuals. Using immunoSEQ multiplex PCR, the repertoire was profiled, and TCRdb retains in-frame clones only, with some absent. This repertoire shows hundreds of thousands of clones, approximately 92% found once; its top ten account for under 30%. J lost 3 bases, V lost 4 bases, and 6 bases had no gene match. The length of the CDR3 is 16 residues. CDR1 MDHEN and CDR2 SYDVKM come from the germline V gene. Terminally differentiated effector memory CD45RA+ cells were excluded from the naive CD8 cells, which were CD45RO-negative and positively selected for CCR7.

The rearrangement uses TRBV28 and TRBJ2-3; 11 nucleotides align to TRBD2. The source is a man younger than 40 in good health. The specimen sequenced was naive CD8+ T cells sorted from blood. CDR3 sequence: CASSWLTSGNTDTQYF. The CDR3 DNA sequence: TGTGCCAGCAGTTGGCTGACTAGCGGGAATACAGATACGCAGTATTTT.